Each of the 30 T cell receptor beta chains below was sequenced from the same sample in a study of blood T cell repertoires in COVID-19. Some clones are missing from TCRdb's copy, which holds only in-frame ones; the method was immunoSEQ multiplex PCR. Of 120,000 or so clones listed, just over 70% are singletons. Sequenced material: peripheral blood. The source of these receptors is a human donor with acute or convalescent COVID-19. The donor label of this sample is uncertain.

The chain employs TRBV10-3 and TRBJ2-7; 8 bases align to TRBD2. V lost 5 bases to trimming and J lost 2 bases; unmatched junction nucleotides: 2. Germline-derived CDR1 and CDR2 are ENHRY and SYGVKD. The CDR3 consists of 13 residues. The CDR3 sequence: CAISRGLAYEQYV. CDR3 nucleotides: TGTGCCATCAGTAGGGGACTAGCCTACGAGCAGTACGTC.

The V call is TRBV5-3, the J call TRBJ1-1, with D possibly TRBD1 on 5 matching bases. TRBV5-3 is an ORF for which the function is uncertain. Trimming took off 2 bases at V and 0 bases at J, with 17 bases between the two ends. The CDR3 is 17 amino acids. CDR3 DNA sequence: TGTGCCAGAAGCTTCACCGGGACTCTTATTATGAACACTGAAGCTTTCTTT. It is translated as CARSFTGTLIMNTEAFF.

V usage is TRBV3-1 (or the pseudogene TRBV3-2) and J usage is TRBJ2-1; TRBD2 agrees at 9 bases. The CDR3 spans 15 residues. From germline, CDR1 is LGHDT and CDR2 YNNKEL (reference sequence). V trimming: 6 bases; J trimming: 6 bases; junction bases outside the gene matches: 9. The CDR3 DNA reads TGTGCCAGCAGGGAAAGCGGGGGGCCAACCAATGAGCAGTTCTTC. Translation: CASRESGGPTNEQFF.

The V gene is TRBV10-3, the J gene TRBJ2-2, with D possibly TRBD2 on 5 matching bases. V lost 2 bases to trimming and J lost 7 bases, with 11 bases between them. Germline CDR1 and CDR2: ENHRY and SYGVKD. The CDR3 loop spans 14 amino acids. The CDR3 is CAISEGPDFGELFF. The CDR3 coding sequence is TGTGCCATCAGTGAGGGACCGGACTTCGGGGAGCTGTTTTTT.

The chain links TRBV5-1 to TRBJ2-2; D not resolved. Trimming took off 1 base at V and 1 base at J, with 5 bases between the two ends. The CDR3 spans 14 residues. CDR1 and CDR2 (germline): SGHRS, YFSETQ. CDR3 protein: CASSLYRNTGELFF. CDR3 DNA sequence: TGCGCCAGCAGCTTGTACAGGAACACCGGGGAGCTGTTTTTT.

This sequence joins TRBV9 and TRBJ1-3; D gene uncertain. V gave up 0 bases and J gave up 0 bases, with 7 bases separating them. The germline CDR1 and CDR2 sequences are SGDLS and YYNGEE. The CDR3 consists of 15 residues. The DNA of the CDR3 is TGTGCCAGCAGCGTAGCGGGGTACTCTGGAAACACCATATATTTT. The encoded protein is CASSVAGYSGNTIYF.

This clone was counted between two and nine times. The chain uses TRBV2 and TRBJ1-4; the match to TRBD1 covers 11 bases. Germline V lookup: CDR1 SNHLY, CDR2 FYNNEI. V shed 7 bases and J 6 bases; nucleotides not matched to a gene: 7. The CDR3 covers 15 residues. The CDR3, as DNA: TGTGCCAGCAAACGGACAGGGGGCTTGGATGAAAAACTGTTTTTT. This encodes CASKRTGGLDEKLFF.

V and J are TRBV4-1 and TRBJ1-4; 9 bases are a match to TRBD1. This CDR3 is 16 amino acids long. The V gene's germline CDR1 is MGHRA and CDR2 YSYEKL. The trim removed 1 base at V and 0 bases at J, leaving 0 bases unmatched. CDR3 region: CASSQGTGATNEKLFF. In nucleotides, the CDR3 is TGCGCCAGCAGCCAAGGGACAGGGGCAACTAATGAAAAACTGTTTTTT.

The chain couples TRBV5-6 to TRBJ1-3; 8 nucleotides line up with TRBD1. Germline-derived CDR1 and CDR2 are SGHDT and YYEEEE. J lost 3 bases, V lost 3 bases, and 8 bases had no gene match. The CDR3 spans 16 residues. DNA for the CDR3: TGTGCCAGCAGCTCGTGGACAGGGAGGGATGGAAACACCATATATTTT. Residues: CASSSWTGRDGNTIYF.

CDR3 sequence reads: CASSIRSGGSKTEAFF. As DNA, the CDR3 is TGTGCCAGTAGTATACGTTCTGGGGGCAGTAAGACTGAAGCTTTCTTT. The chain is built from TRBV19 and TRBJ1-1, with D possibly matching TRBD1 (6 bases). The CDR3 has 16 residues. CDR1 and CDR2 from the germline V gene are LNHDA and SQIVND (reference sequence). V was clipped by 2 bases and J by 5 bases, with 18 bases between them.

CDR3 sequence: CASKAAKGGNSPLHF. CDR3 coding DNA: TGTGCCAGCAAGGCAGCGAAAGGTGGTAATTCACCCCTCCACTTT. V gene TRBV6-5 combines with J gene TRBJ1-6, with D hard to call. The CDR3 length is 15 residues. Trimming took 7 bases from V and 6 from J, leaving 16 bases between them. Germline CDR1 is MNHEY and CDR2 is SVGAGI.

The genes are TRBV18 and TRBJ2-1; 12 bases line up with TRBD2. CDR1 KGHSH and CDR2 LQKENI come from the germline V gene. The CDR3 sequence is 15 residues long. The trim removed 0 bases at V and 7 bases at J, leaving 1 base unmatched. DNA for the CDR3: TGTGCCAGCTCACCACCCCTAGCGGGGGGGAATGAGCAGTTCTTC. Its protein product is CASSPPLAGGNEQFF. Full variable domain (missing parts from reference TRBV18 and TRBJ2-1): NAGVMQNPRHLVRRRGQEARLRCSPMKGHSHVYWYRQLPEEGLKFMVYLQKENIIDESGMPKERFSAEFPKEGPSILRIQQVVRGDSAAYFCASSPPLAGGNEQFFGPGTRLTVL.

The rearrangement joins TRBV10-2 to TRBJ2-7; 9 nucleotides match TRBD1. V trimming: 6 bases; J trimming: 11 bases; junction bases outside the gene matches: 14. The CDR3 extends over 14 amino acids. Germline CDR1 and CDR2: WSHSY and SAAADI. CDR3 sequence: CASRWDRASTMEYF. The CDR3 nucleotides are TGCGCCAGCAGGTGGGACAGGGCATCTACGATGGAGTACTTC.

This clone was seen a few times. This CDR3 is CASRPISGTGNYGYTF. For the CDR3, the DNA is TGTGCCAGCAGGCCAATCTCCGGGACAGGGAACTATGGCTACACCTTC. The chain has TRBV9 and TRBJ1-2; 9 bases align to TRBD1. V lost 5 bases to trimming and J lost 2 bases; unmatched junction nucleotides: 10. CDR1 is SGDLS, CDR2 YYNGEE, per germline. The CDR3 covers 16 residues.

The V gene is TRBV27, the J gene TRBJ1-6; tentative D call: TRBD1 (6 bases). Per germline, CDR1 MNHEY and CDR2 SMNVEV (reference sequence). Trimming shortened V by 5 bases and J by 0 bases, and 17 bases separated the two germline ends. The CDR3 is 18 residues long. As DNA, the CDR3 is TGTGCCAGCAGTCCCGACAGGACCCAGAGCTCCTATAATTCACCCCTCCACTTT. Protein: CASSPDRTQSSYNSPLHF.

This rearrangement joins TRBV6-5 to TRBJ1-5, with TRBD1 as a possible D gene (6 bases). This CDR3 comprises 15 residues. Germline V gene sequence: CDR1 MNHEY, CDR2 SVGAGI. V dropped 0 bases and J dropped 7 bases, with 13 bases sitting between them. The CDR3 region is CASSYSGQDGQPQHF. The CDR3 DNA follows: TGTGCCAGCAGTTACTCGGGACAAGATGGGCAGCCCCAGCATTTT.

CDR3 protein: CASSTPGGRTEAFF. The CDR3 DNA reads TGTGCCAGCAGTACCCCAGGGGGGAGAACTGAAGCTTTCTTT. The V and J genes are TRBV6-6 and TRBJ1-1; TRBD1 agrees at 7 bases. V lost 5 bases, J lost 5 bases, and 8 bases stayed unmatched. The germline V gene has CDR1 MNHNY and CDR2 SVGAGI (reference sequence). The CDR3 is 14 amino acids.

The V gene is TRBV30, the J gene TRBJ1-2; 7 bases line up with TRBD1. The CDR3 consists of 13 residues. Germline V lookup: CDR1 GTSNPN, CDR2 SVGIG (reference sequence). The CDR3 sequence: CASSPGTDYGYTF. The CDR3 DNA follows: TGTGCTTCTAGCCCCGGGACAGACTATGGCTACACCTTC. The full variable domain, with the rest looked up from reference TRBV30 and TRBJ1-2, is SQTIHQWPATLVQPVGSPLSLECTVEGTSNPNLYWYRQAAGRGLQLLFYSVGIGQISSEVPQNLSASRPQDRQFILSSKKLLLSDSGFYLCASSPGTDYGYTFGSGTRLTVV.

The gene calls are TRBV4-1 and TRBJ2-3; 8 positions match TRBD2. This CDR3 comprises 16 residues. The trim removed 1 base at V and 4 bases at J, leaving 7 bases unmatched. Germline loops: CDR1 MGHRA, CDR2 YSYEKL. The CDR3 DNA is TGCGCCAGCAGCCAAGCGGACAGCGGGGGATCAGATACGCAGTATTTT. Amino acids: CASSQADSGGSDTQYF.

This clone has a single count. J is TRBJ2-7 and V is TRBV5-6, with TRBD1 matching over 8 bases. Germline CDR1 is SGHDT and CDR2 is YYEEEE. This CDR3 is built from 13 residues. V lost 2 bases and J lost 7; bases outside the gene matches: 5. The CDR3 sequence is CASSFGQGGEQYV. CDR3 in DNA: TGTGCCAGCAGCTTTGGACAGGGCGGTGAGCAGTACGTC.

The chain has TRBV10-3 and TRBJ1-4, with no clear D. V dropped 3 bases and J dropped 4 bases, with 9 bases sitting between them. CDR3 size: 14 residues. Germline CDR1 ENHRY, CDR2 SYGVKD. The CDR3 DNA is TGTGCCATCAGTGAAGGGAGCCTTAATGAAAAACTGTTTTTT. As protein: CAISEGSLNEKLFF.

The CDR3 DNA reads as TGTGCCAGCAGCTGGACTCGGACTAGCGGGGGGGTCAATGAGCAGTTCTTC. Residues: CASSWTRTSGGVNEQFF. This chain links TRBV5-8 with TRBJ2-1, with TRBD2 matching over 15 bases. Trimming at V came to 3 bases and at J to 6 bases, leaving 7 bases not matched to a gene. From germline, CDR1 is SGHTS and CDR2 YDEGEE. This CDR3 is built from 17 residues.

The chain joins TRBV24-1 to TRBJ2-2; possible D gene TRBD2, 5 bases. This CDR3 contains 14 residues. Germline V gene sequence: CDR1 KGHDR, CDR2 SFDVKD. Trimming took 7 bases from V and 3 from J, leaving 11 bases between them. The DNA of the CDR3 is TGTGCCACCAGCGGGTCGGGGTACACCGGGGAGCTGTTTTTT. It encodes CATSGSGYTGELFF.

The rearrangement joins TRBV5-1 to TRBJ2-3; tentatively, D is TRBD1 (5 bases). The CDR3 loop spans 14 amino acids. The V gene's germline CDR1 is SGHRS and CDR2 YFSETQ. Trimming shortened V by 0 bases and J by 4 bases, and 9 bases separated the two germline ends. The CDR3 region is CASSLGGRADTQYF. The CDR3 DNA reads TGCGCCAGCAGCTTGGGGGGCCGCGCAGATACGCAGTATTTT.

In DNA, the CDR3 is TGTGCCAGCAGTTACTCCTTTGGGCCTCCCCAGTACTTC. Protein product: CASSYSFGPPQYF. The gene calls are TRBV6-5 and TRBJ2-5; D is ambiguous. The V end was cut by 0 bases, the J end by 9 bases, with 11 bases between. The CDR3 is 13 residues long. Germline CDR1 MNHEY, CDR2 SVGAGI.

This clone was counted a single time. This chain connects TRBV24-1 to TRBJ2-5, with a tentative D call TRBD1 (5 bases). CDR3 length equals 13 residues. CDR1 is KGHDR and CDR2 is SFDVKD in the germline V gene. V was pared by 5 bases and J by 4 bases, with 10 bases between. In DNA, the CDR3 is TGTGCCACCAGTGGTCAGGGTGGAGAGACCCAGTACTTC. This codes for CATSGQGGETQYF.

The genes are TRBV6-5 and TRBJ2-7; 10 bases fit TRBD1. The CDR3 extends over 15 amino acids. The V segment lost 4 bases and the J segment 2 bases; nucleotides outside the gene matches: 5. In germline, CDR1 is MNHEY, CDR2 SVGAGI. This chain's CDR3 is CASSFTGQGTYEQYF. The CDR3 nucleotides are TGTGCCAGCAGTTTTACGGGACAGGGGACCTACGAGCAGTACTTC.

CDR3 DNA sequence: TGTGCCAGCAGTGAACAGGACAATGAGCAGTTCTTC. Translation gives CASSEQDNEQFF. The rearrangement joins TRBV2 to TRBJ2-1; D gene unclear. Germline CDR1 and CDR2: SNHLY and FYNNEI. The V end lost 2 bases, the J end lost 5 bases, and 4 bases lay between the germline ends. The CDR3 has 12 residues.

There are many counts of this clone. This rearrangement joins TRBV30 to TRBJ2-1; 9 bases are a match to TRBD2. V dropped 5 bases and J dropped 13; count of bases not matched to a gene: 3. CDR1 and CDR2 (germline): GTSNPN, SVGIG (reference sequence). This CDR3 has 10 residues. The CDR3: CAWAGTSQFF. The CDR3 bases are TGTGCCTGGGCCGGGACTAGCCAGTTCTTC.

The chain has TRBV4-1 and TRBJ2-1; 8 bases line up with TRBD1. Per germline, CDR1 MGHRA and CDR2 YSYEKL. This CDR3 contains 14 residues. Trimming at V came to 5 bases and at J to 9 bases, leaving 9 bases not matched to a gene. CDR3 nucleotides: TGCGCCAGCAGCTGGGCCAGGGGGCTTGGTGAGCAGTTCTTC. It translates to CASSWARGLGEQFF.